A single sample gave rise to the 21 T cell receptor beta chains below, sequenced in a study of blood T cell repertoires in COVID-19. Clones were read by immunoSEQ multiplex PCR, and TCRdb kept only the in-frame ones, dropping some. The data contain 150,000 to 200,000 clones, about four fifths of them singletons. Sequenced material: peripheral blood. The receptors come from a man in his fifties or sixties with active or convalescent COVID-19.

The CDR3 DNA is TGTGCCAGCGGTCAGGACAGGGGGCAGGAGACCCAGTACTTC. Protein sequence: CASGQDRGQETQYF. V gene TRBV2 combines with J gene TRBJ2-5; 11 bases map to TRBD1. The CDR3 covers 14 residues. V lost 8 bases to trimming and J lost 5 bases; unmatched junction nucleotides: 7. Germline V gene lookup returns CDR1 SNHLY and CDR2 FYNNEI.

This clone was observed once. J is TRBJ2-7 and V is TRBV4-1, with TRBD2 matching over 9 bases. Trimming at V came to 1 base and at J to 7 bases, leaving 8 bases not matched to a gene. Germline-derived CDR1 and CDR2 are MGHRA and YSYEKL. The CDR3 is 15 amino acids. The DNA for the CDR3 is TGCGCCAGCAGCCAAGCCCGGACTAGCGAGGTTGAGCAGTACTTC. It codes for CASSQARTSEVEQYF.

The rearrangement joins TRBV27 to TRBJ1-3; TRBD1 aligns across 9 bases. Germline loops: CDR1 MNHEY, CDR2 SMNVEV (reference sequence). V lost 5 bases, J lost 1 base, and 9 bases stayed unmatched. This CDR3 has 17 amino acids. The CDR3 sequence: CASSPGGGTGSGNTIYF. CDR3 nucleotide sequence: TGTGCCAGCAGTCCTGGGGGGGGGACAGGGTCTGGAAACACCATATATTTT.

This clone appeared a few times. The chain employs TRBV10-3 and TRBJ2-3; 10 bases fit TRBD2. V lost 4 bases and J lost 4; bases outside the gene matches: 11. The CDR3 has 17 amino acids. Germline values: CDR1 ENHRY, CDR2 SYGVKD. In nucleotides, the CDR3 is TGTGCCATCAGTGGGGATAGGACTAGCGGTTCTGCAGATACGCAGTATTTT. Its protein is CAISGDRTSGSADTQYF.

This clone was seen more than once but under ten times. The chain combines TRBV5-1 with TRBJ2-1; a weak D match, TRBD1 (5 bases). V lost 0 bases and J lost 13, with 14 bases in between. Germline V gene data show CDR1 as SGHRS and CDR2 as YFSETQ. The CDR3 length is 13 residues. CDR3 DNA sequence: TGCGCCAGCAGCTTGGAGGCTAGGGGTCGCCAGTTCTTC. Residues: CASSLEARGRQFF.

The chain has TRBV23-1 and TRBJ1-6; the match to TRBD1 covers 11 bases. Being an ORF, TRBV23-1 has a function that is uncertain. The junction had 9 bases not matched to a gene; V was cut back by 1 base and J by 7 bases. CDR3 size: 18 residues. The CDR3 nucleotides read TGCGCCAGCAGTCAATGGATAGGACAGGGGGCGAAGAATTCACCCCTCCACTTT. This codes for CASSQWIGQGAKNSPLHF.

CDR3 residues: CSVEVLAGASQFF. In nucleotides, the CDR3 is TGCAGCGTTGAAGTGTTAGCGGGAGCGTCCCAGTTCTTC. This chain links TRBV29-1 with TRBJ2-1, with TRBD2 matching over 9 bases. The CDR3 runs 13 residues. J lost 13 bases, V lost 1 base, and 8 bases had no gene match. Germline CDR1 reads SQVTM; CDR2 reads ANQGSEA.

The chain has TRBV7-9 and TRBJ2-7, with TRBD2 identical over 11 bases. V dropped 2 bases and J dropped 3; count of bases not matched to a gene: 6. CDR1 is SEHNR and CDR2 is FQNEAQ in the germline V gene (reference sequence). The CDR3 has 16 residues. In DNA form, the CDR3 reads TGTGCCAGCAGCTTAAGGCTAGCGGGGGGCGTCTACGAGCAGTACTTC. This encodes CASSLRLAGGVYEQYF.

The chain uses TRBV19 and TRBJ1-2, with no clear D. Trimming removed 6 bases from V and 8 bases from J, with 13 bases in between. The CDR3 sequence is 12 residues long. Germline loops: CDR1 LNHDA, CDR2 SQIVND (reference sequence). The CDR3 reads CASRTGNFGYTF. In DNA form, the CDR3 reads TGTGCCAGTAGAACGGGGAACTTCGGCTACACCTTC.

This clone was seen only a few times. This chain joins TRBV5-1 and TRBJ1-1; 7 bases line up with TRBD1. Germline assignment: CDR1 SGHRS and CDR2 YFSETQ. J was trimmed by 0 bases and V by 0 bases; bases with no gene match: 5. The CDR3 totals 16 residues. CDR3 region: CASSLGRDSVNTEAFF. The DNA of the CDR3 is TGCGCCAGCAGCTTGGGCCGGGACAGTGTGAACACTGAAGCTTTCTTT. The whole variable domain, filled in from reference TRBV5-1 and TRBJ1-1, reads KAGVTQTPRYLIKTRGQQVTLSCSPISGHRSVSWYQQTPGQGLQFLFEYFSETQRNKGNFPGRFSGRQFSNSRSEMNVSTLELGDSALYLCASSLGRDSVNTEAFFGQGTRLTVV.

The chain uses TRBV3-1 (or the pseudogene TRBV3-2) and TRBJ2-1, with D possibly matching TRBD2 (6 bases). CDR3 length: 16 residues. V lost 4 bases and J lost 2, with 15 bases in between. Germline CDR1 reads LGHDT; CDR2 reads YNNKEL (reference sequence). CDR3 sequence: CASSPLGGSPYNEQFF. CDR3 coding DNA: TGTGCCAGCAGCCCCCTTGGGGGGAGTCCCTACAATGAGCAGTTCTTC.

This clone has just one count. J is TRBJ1-5 and V is TRBV19, with D hard to call. Per the germline V gene, CDR1 is LNHDA and CDR2 is SQIVND (reference sequence). The V and J ends lost 6 bases and 0 bases respectively, with 12 bases between them. The CDR3 is made up of 15 amino acids. In DNA form, the CDR3 reads TGTGCCAGTAGGAGCCCTCAGGTTAGCAATCAGCCCCAGCATTTT. It specifies CASRSPQVSNQPQHF.

The chain links TRBV5-5 to TRBJ2-7; TRBD1 is a possible D gene (5 bases). CDR1 and CDR2 from the germline V gene are SGHKS and YYEKEE (reference sequence). The CDR3 contains 15 residues. Deletions cut 6 bases from V and 2 bases from J, with 18 bases between. CDR3 nucleotides: TGTGCCAGCATCCATCCTACAGGTTCAGCCTACGAGCAGTACTTC. It encodes CASIHPTGSAYEQYF.

The CDR3 loop reads CASSLYGSYNEQFF. The CDR3 DNA reads as TGTGCCAGCAGCTTATACGGCTCCTACAATGAGCAGTTCTTC. The chain links TRBV11-3 to TRBJ2-1; the D is unclear. The germline V gene encodes CDR1 SGHNT and CDR2 YENEEA. This CDR3 is built from 14 residues. V shed 2 bases and J shed 0 bases, with 5 bases lying between them.

The V and J genes are TRBV9 and TRBJ2-2; 8 nucleotides align to TRBD2. The V segment lost 1 base and the J segment 4 bases; nucleotides outside the gene matches: 6. The CDR3 sequence is 16 residues long. Germline values: CDR1 SGDLS, CDR2 YYNGEE. The CDR3, as DNA: TGTGCCAGCAGCGTACAAAGCGGGAGCGGCACCGGGGAGCTGTTTTTT. The encoded protein is CASSVQSGSGTGELFF.

The chain joins TRBV3-1 (or the pseudogene TRBV3-2) to TRBJ2-1; TRBD2 aligns across 13 bases. Per the germline V gene, CDR1 is LGHDT and CDR2 is YNNKEL (reference sequence). The CDR3 runs to 17 residues. V lost 1 base, J lost 5 bases, and 5 bases stayed unmatched. The CDR3 DNA is TGTGCCAGCAGCCAAGGACTAGCGGGGGGAGGTAACAATGAGCAGTTCTTC. Its translation is CASSQGLAGGGNNEQFF.

This clone occurred a few times. This chain uses TRBV2 with TRBJ2-5; possibly TRBD2 for D (6 bases). CDR1 and CDR2 from the germline V gene are SNHLY and FYNNEI. V lost 6 bases, J lost 4 bases, and 12 bases lay in between. This CDR3 is 13 amino acids long. The CDR3 is CASSGTVRETQYF. The CDR3 coding sequence is TGTGCCAGCAGCGGGACTGTACGAGAGACCCAGTACTTC. The full variable domain, rest sourced from reference TRBV2 and TRBJ2-5, is EPEVTQTPSHQVTQMGQEVILRCVPISNHLYFYWYRQILGQKVEFLVSFYNNEISEKSEIFDDQFSVERPDGSNFTLKIRSTKLEDSAMYFCASSGTVRETQYFGPGTRLLVL.

In DNA form, the CDR3 reads TGCAGCGTTAAACAGGGGGCCGACACCGGGGAGCTGTTTTTT. This gives the protein CSVKQGADTGELFF. The V and J genes are TRBV29-1 and TRBJ2-2; TRBD1 matches 9 bases. CDR1 is SQVTM, CDR2 ANQGSEA, per germline. The junction had 4 bases not matched to a gene; V was cut back by 5 bases and J by 3 bases. The CDR3 has 14 amino acids.

This clone is a singleton in its sample. The gene calls are TRBV3-1 (or the pseudogene TRBV3-2) and TRBJ1-3; D call uncertain. Germline CDR1 LGHDT, CDR2 YNNKEL (reference sequence). The CDR3 is 14 amino acids. V lost 6 bases and J 4 bases, leaving 13 bases between the germline ends. The CDR3 loop reads CASRISARGNTIYF. The CDR3 bases are TGTGCCAGCAGAATCAGCGCCCGGGGAAACACCATATATTTT.

This clone was counted only a few times. This chain links TRBV10-3 with TRBJ1-2; 8 positions match TRBD1. The CDR3 runs to 14 residues. Germline V lookup: CDR1 ENHRY, CDR2 SYGVKD. V lost 7 bases and J lost 6; bases outside the gene matches: 10. The CDR3 spells CAITRGQEGNGYTF. In DNA form, the CDR3 reads TGTGCCATCACACGGGGACAGGAAGGGAATGGCTACACCTTC.

The V gene is TRBV19, the J gene TRBJ1-2; D gene ambiguous. The CDR3 runs to 13 residues. Germline CDR1 and CDR2: LNHDA and SQIVND (reference sequence). The V and J ends lost 3 bases and 4 bases respectively, with 9 bases between them. DNA for the CDR3: TGTGCCAGTAGTATTTTGCAGTCCTATGGCTACACCTTC. The encoded protein is CASSILQSYGYTF. The complete variable domain, with remaining parts taken from reference TRBV19 and TRBJ1-2, reads DGGITQSPKYLFRKEGQNVTLSCEQNLNHDAMYWYRQDPGQGLRLIYYSQIVNDFQKGDIAEGYSVSREKKESFPLTVTSAQKNPTAFYLCASSILQSYGYTFGSGTRLTVV.